This T cell receptor (beta chain) comes out of a study of cytomegalovirus exposure and HLA in healthy donors. For this clone: Its antigen is unidentified.

Study outcomes and limitations: In a later analysis, donors in an Asian-associated ancestry cluster reportedly had fewer N-insertions in productive TCRs than the cohort mean.

A multiplex PCR was run with 60 Vbeta primers and 13 Jbeta primers. Here immunoSEQ multiplex PCR was the method, and the copy in TCRdb shows in-frame clones only, minus some. The table lists some 190,000 clones, 85% of them singletons, with 1% in the top ten. V lost 3 bases, J lost 0 bases, and 13 bases stayed unmatched. Germline CDR1 and CDR2: SGHTA and FQGNSA. The length of the CDR3 is 18 residues. The source of this sequence is a boy between 2 and 10 years old in good health and CMV-seronegative. Sequencing was done on a sample of PBMCs. The V gene is TRBV7-2, the J gene TRBJ2-7; 8 bases map to TRBD1. CDR3 residues: CASSFYIRGTGVSYEQYF. The CDR3 DNA follows: TGTGCCAGCAGCTTTTATATCCGGGGGACAGGTGTCTCCTACGAGCAGTACTTC.